This T cell receptor beta chain was sequenced in a study of blood T cell repertoires in COVID-19. In the original analysis: Using reference gene primer amplification, nucleated cell counts were estimated. Sequenced by immunoSEQ multiplex PCR; TCRdb stores in-frame clones only, minus some. V, J and clone size reflect that table, while D and trimming were determined from the DNA. The sample records approximately 150,000 clones, roughly 87% being singletons. Participants in the exposed group had met a COVID-19 case in the 2 weeks before joining the study. The receptor's source is a woman between 40 and 50 years old who had been exposed to COVID-19. Material: PBMCs or T cells enriched from blood (not recorded which).

The CDR3 coding sequence is TGTGCCAGTAGTATAGGGCAGGCGTCCTCTTATGGCTACACCTTC. Its protein is CASSIGQASSYGYTF. The V call is TRBV19, the J call TRBJ1-2, with D uncertain. The CDR3 runs to 15 residues. Germline V gene lookup returns CDR1 LNHDA and CDR2 SQIVND (reference sequence). V was trimmed by 1 base and J by 5 bases, leaving 14 bases between them.